One and the same sample provided the 21 T cell receptor beta chains below, sequenced in a study of Ad26.COV2.S vaccination and SARS-CoV-2 variants. The treatment: some 19 received Ad26.COV2.S at low or high dose, single or two shots; roughly 5 received placebo; per-sample allocation not given. Samples were taken on day 63 after the first vaccine or placebo injection. TCRdb keeps only in-frame clones here, not all; method: immunoSEQ multiplex PCR. The repertoire consists of 400,000 to 450,000 clones, with 90% occurring once and the leading ten covering 12%. The source was peripheral blood, collected in a trial of Ad26.COV2.S vaccine versus placebo. The receptors derive from a person between 18 and 65 years old who received the Ad26.COV2.S COVID-19 vaccine or a placebo.

CDR3 sequence: CAWSVGSGELFF. CDR3 nucleotides: TGTGCCTGGAGTGTTGGTTCGGGGGAGCTGTTTTTT. The genes are TRBV30 and TRBJ2-2; D uncertain. The CDR3 has 12 residues. Germline CDR1 reads GTSNPN; CDR2 reads SVGIG (reference sequence). Trimming left V 0 bases short and J 8 bases short, with 7 bases between.

The chain couples TRBV6-6 to TRBJ2-7, with 8 bases fitting TRBD1. The CDR3 is 14 residues long. V lost 6 bases, J lost 5 bases, and 9 bases stayed unmatched. The germline CDR1 and CDR2 sequences are MNHNY and SVGAGI (reference sequence). The CDR3 loop reads CASSSGQGLDEQYF. CDR3 in DNA: TGTGCCAGCAGCTCCGGACAGGGACTTGACGAGCAGTACTTC.

The genes are TRBV19 and TRBJ1-2, with a possible D match to TRBD1 (5 bases). The CDR3 sequence is 16 residues long. Between the trimmed V and J ends, which lost 6 bases and 0 bases, there was a span of 17 bases. Germline V lookup: CDR1 LNHDA, CDR2 SQIVND (reference sequence). The CDR3 DNA reads as TGTGCCAGTAGAGACGACAGAAGCGAAGCTAACTATGGCTACACCTTC. As protein: CASRDDRSEANYGYTF.

The chain combines TRBV7-9 with TRBJ2-5; D is uncertain. The germline CDR1 and CDR2 sequences are SEHNR and FQNEAQ (reference sequence). CDR3 length equals 13 residues. With 5 bases removed from V and 5 bases from J, the gap between germline ends came to 12 bases. The CDR3 loop reads CASSAPSRETQYF. In nucleotides, the CDR3 is TGTGCCAGCAGCGCCCCCTCAAGGGAGACCCAGTACTTC.

This clone was counted once. This chain connects TRBV5-4 to TRBJ2-7, with no clear D. CDR1 and CDR2 (germline): SGHNT, YYREEE (reference sequence). V lost 3 bases, J lost 4 bases, and 11 bases lay in between. CDR3 length: 13 residues. The CDR3 sequence is CASSSRGGYEQYF. The CDR3 nucleotides read TGTGCCAGCAGCTCCCGCGGTGGTTACGAGCAGTACTTC.

This clone appeared once. The V and J genes are TRBV27 and TRBJ2-1; D not resolved. The CDR3 loop spans 13 amino acids. Germline V CDR1 and CDR2: MNHEY, SMNVEV (reference sequence). V lost 2 bases to trimming and J lost 10 bases, with 12 bases between them. CDR3 in DNA: TGTGCCAGCAGTTTAGGAGTACCCTCGGAGCAGTTCTTC. Translation gives CASSLGVPSEQFF.

The chain uses TRBV14 and TRBJ2-1, with 11 bases matching TRBD2. The CDR3 totals 16 residues. Trimming took 2 bases from V and 0 from J; bases not matched to a gene: 0. Germline values: CDR1 SGHDN, CDR2 FVKESK. CDR3 in amino acids: CASSQLAGGSYNEQFF. CDR3 nucleotide sequence: TGTGCCAGCAGCCAACTAGCGGGAGGCTCCTACAATGAGCAGTTCTTC.

The V and J genes are TRBV3-1 (or the pseudogene TRBV3-2) and TRBJ2-2, with D possibly being TRBD2 (5 bases). The germline V gene encodes CDR1 LGHDT and CDR2 YNNKEL (reference sequence). This CDR3 is built from 15 residues. V was pared by 4 bases and J by 3 bases, with 12 bases between. CDR3 nucleotide sequence: TGTGCCAGCAGCCTTGGAGGCTTTCACACCGGGGAGCTGTTTTTT. Encoded protein: CASSLGGFHTGELFF.

J is TRBJ1-1 and V is TRBV7-2; D ambiguous. Germline CDR1 SGHTA, CDR2 FQGNSA. Deletions cut 1 base from V and 7 bases from J, with 13 bases between. The CDR3 has 14 residues. The CDR3 region has the DNA TGTGCCAGCAGCTTAGGGATGGGAGCGGGTGAAGCTTTCTTT. Translation gives CASSLGMGAGEAFF. Complete variable domain (other parts from reference TRBV7-2 and TRBJ1-1): GAGVSQSPSNKVTEKGKDVELRCDPISGHTALYWYRQSLGQGLEFLIYFQGNSAPDKSGLPSDRFSAERTGGSVSTLTIQRTQQEDSAVYLCASSLGMGAGEAFFGQGTRLTVV.

The chain carries TRBV3-1 (or the pseudogene TRBV3-2) and TRBJ1-2, with D tentatively TRBD1 (6 bases). Germline V lookup: CDR1 LGHDT, CDR2 YNNKEL (reference sequence). V was clipped by 0 bases and J by 5 bases, with 16 bases between them. The CDR3 has 16 residues. In DNA form, the CDR3 reads TGTGCCAGCAGCCAAGATCTAACTGGACAGCTGTATGGCTACACCTTC. It encodes CASSQDLTGQLYGYTF.

The V and J genes are TRBV19 and TRBJ2-7; D gene unclear. Trimming removed 1 base at V and 0 bases at J, with 4 bases between. The CDR3 contains 13 residues. CDR1 LNHDA and CDR2 SQIVND come from the germline V gene (reference sequence). The CDR3 DNA is TGTGCCAGTAGTATAGGCCGCTCCTACGAGCAGTACTTC. Residues: CASSIGRSYEQYF.

The chain links TRBV20-1 to TRBJ1-1; a possible D gene is TRBD1 (5 bases). The CDR3 has 12 residues. Germline lookup yields CDR1 DFQATT and CDR2 SNEGSKA (reference sequence). V was clipped by 3 bases and J by 7 bases, with 12 bases between them. Written as DNA, the CDR3 is TGCAGTGCTAGTTTGGACACTAATGAAGCTTTCTTT. Translation gives CSASLDTNEAFF.

The genes are TRBV9 and TRBJ1-2; TRBD1 agrees at 8 bases. In germline, CDR1 is SGDLS, CDR2 YYNGEE. This CDR3 region has 14 residues. Trimming cost V 0 bases and J 7 bases; bases outside gene matches: 5. The CDR3 DNA is TGTGCCAGCAGCGTAGCTACGACAGGGGCTGGCTACACCTTC. Translated: CASSVATTGAGYTF.

This sequence joins TRBV6-2 or TRBV6-3 and TRBJ2-3; 11 nucleotides match TRBD2. Germline CDR1 reads MNHEY; CDR2 reads SVGEGT. The CDR3 runs 16 residues. V lost 2 bases and J lost 0; bases outside the gene matches: 1. For the CDR3, the DNA is TGTGCCAGCAGTTACGGGACTAGCGGTAGCACAGATACGCAGTATTTT. Encoded protein: CASSYGTSGSTDTQYF.

The rearrangement joins TRBV3-1 (or the pseudogene TRBV3-2) to TRBJ2-7; a possible D gene is TRBD1 (5 bases). Trimming took 0 bases from V and 0 from J, leaving 12 bases between them. The CDR3 contains 16 residues. CDR1 is LGHDT, CDR2 YNNKEL, per germline (reference sequence). The CDR3, as DNA: TGTGCCAGCAGCCAAGATAGGACACCTAGCTCCTACGAGCAGTACTTC. It yields the protein CASSQDRTPSSYEQYF.

Here the CDR3 DNA reads TGTGCCAGTAGTCGCCTTAGCGGAGGGGGAATCTACGAGCAGTACTTC. This translates into CASSRLSGGGIYEQYF. The chain combines TRBV19 with TRBJ2-7; D might be TRBD1 or TRBD2, each matching 6 bases. Germline V CDR1 and CDR2: LNHDA, SQIVND (reference sequence). CDR3 size: 16 residues. V shed 5 bases and J shed 3 bases, with 20 bases lying between them.

The V gene is TRBV23-1, the J gene TRBJ1-5; D is possibly TRBD1 (5 bases). TRBV23-1 belongs to the ORF category, with a function that is uncertain. The CDR3 sequence is 19 residues long. Trimming shortened V by 2 bases and J by 5 bases, and 25 bases separated the two germline ends. The CDR3 bases are TGCGCCAGCAGTCAAGAGGTACAGGAAAAGGGTGACGAGGATCAGCCCCAGCATTTT. It codes for CASSQEVQEKGDEDQPQHF.

The rearrangement joins TRBV1 to TRBJ2-3; the D call of TRBD2 is as the table states it, not checked on the DNA. TRBV1 represents a pseudogene. CDR3 length: 19 amino acids. The CDR3 nucleotides are TGCACCAGCAGCCAAGATACTCCCTGGCGGGAGGCCAGCACAGATACGCAGTATTTT. The encoded protein is CTSSQDTPWREASTDTQYF.

CDR3 nucleotides: TGTGCCAGTAGTGATGGGACGGAGCCCTACGAGCAGTACTTC. This gives the protein CASSDGTEPYEQYF. This chain connects TRBV19 to TRBJ2-7, with D possibly called TRBD1 or TRBD2 (5 bases each). V was cut by 5 bases and J by 2 bases, with 13 bases left in between. The CDR3 contains 14 residues. Germline assignment: CDR1 LNHDA and CDR2 SQIVND (reference sequence).

V usage is TRBV7-7 and J usage is TRBJ2-1; D is unresolved. V was cut by 7 bases and J by 0 bases, with 22 bases left in between. The CDR3 totals 18 residues. Germline CDR1 SSHAT, CDR2 FNYEAQ (reference sequence). The CDR3 sequence is CASKPFSSGSSSYNEQFF. In DNA form, the CDR3 reads TGTGCCAGCAAACCCTTCTCCTCCGGGTCAAGCTCCTACAATGAGCAGTTCTTC.

This clone was observed a handful of times. V is TRBV30 and J is TRBJ1-6, with 7 bases identical to TRBD1. From germline, CDR1 is GTSNPN and CDR2 SVGIG (reference sequence). Trimming cost V 1 base and J 9 bases; bases outside gene matches: 3. CDR3 length: 13 amino acids. The chain's CDR3 is CAWSGQGGSPLHF. The CDR3 coding sequence is TGTGCCTGGAGTGGACAGGGCGGTTCACCCCTCCACTTT.